The sample holds many counts of the clone carrying this T cell receptor (beta chain). Its antigen is as yet unknown. These data belong to a study of T cells after yellow fever vaccination. Looking at the study overall: The authors prepared low-cell-number fractions using SMART-Seq v4 Ultra Low Input. Findings and limits, study-wide: Abundant clonotypes from the bulk population could contaminate FACS-sorted repertoires.

The CDR3 sequence is 14 residues long. The trim removed 6 bases at V and 7 bases at J, leaving 8 bases unmatched. TCRdb re-called the 5' RACE reads through MiXCR, storing one row per CDR3 protein. The data contain 150,000 to 200,000 distinct CDR3 sequences, approximately 6% of them seen just once; the ten biggest clones take up about 2.7%. This chain joins TRBV12-3 or TRBV12-4 and TRBJ2-5, with 10 positions matching TRBD2. This clonotype originated in a man aged 18 to 30 who received the YFV17D yellow fever vaccine. The sequencing used CD4+ T cells sorted from PBMCs, collected on the day of the first yellow fever vaccination. The CDR3 is CASRLAGPGLTQYF. The DNA for the CDR3 is TGTGCCAGCAGACTAGCGGGGCCTGGTTTGACCCAGTACTTC.